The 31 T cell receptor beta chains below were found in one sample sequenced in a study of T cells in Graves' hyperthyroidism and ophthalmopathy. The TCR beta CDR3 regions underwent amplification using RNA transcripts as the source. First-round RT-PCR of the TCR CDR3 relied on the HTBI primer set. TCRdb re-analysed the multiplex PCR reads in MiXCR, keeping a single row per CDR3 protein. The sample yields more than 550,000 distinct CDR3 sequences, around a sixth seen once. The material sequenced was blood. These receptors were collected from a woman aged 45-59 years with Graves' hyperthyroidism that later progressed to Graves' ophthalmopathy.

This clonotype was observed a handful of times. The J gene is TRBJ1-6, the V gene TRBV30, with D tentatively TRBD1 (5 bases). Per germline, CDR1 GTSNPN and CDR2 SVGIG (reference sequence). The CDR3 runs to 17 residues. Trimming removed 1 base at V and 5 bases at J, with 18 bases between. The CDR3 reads CAWSAPAGTVNNSPLHF. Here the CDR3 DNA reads TGTGCCTGGAGTGCACCCGCCGGGACGGTTAATAATTCACCCCTCCACTTT.

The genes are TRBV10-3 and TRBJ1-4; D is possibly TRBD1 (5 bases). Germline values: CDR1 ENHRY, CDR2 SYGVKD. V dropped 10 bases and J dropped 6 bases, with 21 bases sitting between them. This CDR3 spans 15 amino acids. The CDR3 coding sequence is TGTGCCAGCAGACTACAATGGGGGAGTTATGAAAAACTGTTTTTT. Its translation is CASRLQWGSYEKLFF.

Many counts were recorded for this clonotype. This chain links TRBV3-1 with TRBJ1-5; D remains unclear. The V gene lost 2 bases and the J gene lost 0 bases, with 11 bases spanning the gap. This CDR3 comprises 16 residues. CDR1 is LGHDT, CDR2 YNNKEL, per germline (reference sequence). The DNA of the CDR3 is TGTGCCAGCAGCCAAAGCGACGGTAATAGCAATCAGCCCCAGCATTTT. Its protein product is CASSQSDGNSNQPQHF.

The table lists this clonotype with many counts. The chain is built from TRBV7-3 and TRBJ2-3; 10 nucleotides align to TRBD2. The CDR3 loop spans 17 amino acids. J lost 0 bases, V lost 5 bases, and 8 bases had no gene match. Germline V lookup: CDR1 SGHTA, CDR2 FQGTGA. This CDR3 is CASSRGLATTSTDTQYF. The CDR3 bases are TGTGCCAGCAGCCGGGGACTAGCGACGACTAGCACAGATACGCAGTATTTT.

The CDR3 is CASSSTGLEQFF. CDR3 in DNA: TGTGCCAGCAGCTCCACAGGGCTTGAGCAGTTCTTC. The chain is built from TRBV13 and TRBJ2-1, with D possibly matching TRBD1 (6 bases). Trimming removed 4 bases at V and 9 bases at J, with 10 bases between. The CDR3 extends over 12 amino acids. The germline V gene encodes CDR1 PRHDT and CDR2 FYEKMQ (reference sequence).

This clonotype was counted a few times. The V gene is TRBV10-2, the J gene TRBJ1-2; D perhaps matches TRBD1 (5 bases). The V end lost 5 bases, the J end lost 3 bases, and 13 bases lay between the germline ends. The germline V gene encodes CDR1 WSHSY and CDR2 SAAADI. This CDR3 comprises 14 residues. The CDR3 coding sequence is TGCGCCAGCAGTCACCCCGGGGGGGACTATGGCTACACCTTC. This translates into CASSHPGGDYGYTF.

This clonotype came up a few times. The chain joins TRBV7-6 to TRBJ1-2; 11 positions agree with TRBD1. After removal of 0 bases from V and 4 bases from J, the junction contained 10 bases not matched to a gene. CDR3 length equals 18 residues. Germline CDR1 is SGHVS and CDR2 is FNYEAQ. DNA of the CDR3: TGTGCCAGCAGCTTAGCGGTCGGACAGGGGGCCGACTTCTATGGCTACACCTTC. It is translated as CASSLAVGQGADFYGYTF.

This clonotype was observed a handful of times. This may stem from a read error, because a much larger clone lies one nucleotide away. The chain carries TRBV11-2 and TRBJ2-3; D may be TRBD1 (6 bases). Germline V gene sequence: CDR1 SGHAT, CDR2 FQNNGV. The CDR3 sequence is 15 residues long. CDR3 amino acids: CASSLEQGSTGTQYF. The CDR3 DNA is TGTGCCAGCAGCTTAGAACAGGGTAGCACAGGTACGCAGTATTTT.

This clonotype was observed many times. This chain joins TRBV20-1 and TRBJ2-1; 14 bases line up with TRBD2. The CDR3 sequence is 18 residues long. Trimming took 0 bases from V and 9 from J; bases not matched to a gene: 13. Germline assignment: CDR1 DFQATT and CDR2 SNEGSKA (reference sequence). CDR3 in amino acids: CSARDRLPATSGGAEQFF. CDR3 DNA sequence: TGCAGTGCTAGAGATCGGTTACCGGCGACTAGCGGGGGGGCTGAGCAGTTCTTC.

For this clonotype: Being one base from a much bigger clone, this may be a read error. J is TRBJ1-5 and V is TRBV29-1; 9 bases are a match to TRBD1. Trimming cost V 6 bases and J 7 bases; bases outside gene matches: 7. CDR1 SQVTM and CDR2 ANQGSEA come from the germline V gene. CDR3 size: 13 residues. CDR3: CSVEQGARQPQHF. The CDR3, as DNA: TGCAGCGTCGAACAGGGGGCAAGACAGCCCCAGCATTTT. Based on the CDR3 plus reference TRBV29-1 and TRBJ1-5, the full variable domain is SAVISQKPSRDICQRGTSLTIQCQVDSQVTMMFWYRQQPGQSLTLIATANQGSEATYESGFVIDKFPISRPNLTFSTLTVSNMSPEDSSIYLCSVEQGARQPQHFGDGTRLSIL.

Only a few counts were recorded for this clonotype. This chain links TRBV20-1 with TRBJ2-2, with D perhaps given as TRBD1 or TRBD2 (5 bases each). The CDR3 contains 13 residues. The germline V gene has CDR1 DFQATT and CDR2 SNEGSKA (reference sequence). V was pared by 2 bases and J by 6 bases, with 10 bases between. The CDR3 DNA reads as TGCAGTGCTAGACCTGAGGGGTCCGGGGAGCTGTTTTTT. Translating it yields CSARPEGSGELFF.

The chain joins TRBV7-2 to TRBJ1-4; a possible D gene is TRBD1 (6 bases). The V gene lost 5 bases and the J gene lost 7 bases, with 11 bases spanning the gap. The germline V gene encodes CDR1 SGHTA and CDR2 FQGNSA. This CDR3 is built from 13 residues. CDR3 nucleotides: TGTGCCAGCAGCCGGAACAGGGTTGAAAAACTGTTTTTT. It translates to CASSRNRVEKLFF.

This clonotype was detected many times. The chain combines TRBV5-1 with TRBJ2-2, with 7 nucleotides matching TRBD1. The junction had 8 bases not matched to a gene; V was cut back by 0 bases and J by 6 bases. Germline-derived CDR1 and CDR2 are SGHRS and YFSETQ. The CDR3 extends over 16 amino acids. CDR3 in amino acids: CASSLVTGVSAGELFF. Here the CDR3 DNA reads TGCGCCAGCAGCTTGGTTACAGGGGTGAGCGCCGGGGAGCTGTTTTTT.

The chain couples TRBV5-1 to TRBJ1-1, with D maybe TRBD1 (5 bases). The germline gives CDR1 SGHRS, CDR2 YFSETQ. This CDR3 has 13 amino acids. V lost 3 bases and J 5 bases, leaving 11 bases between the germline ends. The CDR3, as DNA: TGCGCCAGCAGCTGGAAGGGGCAGACTGAAGCTTTCTTT. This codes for CASSWKGQTEAFF. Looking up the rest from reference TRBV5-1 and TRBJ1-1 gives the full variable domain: KAGVTQTPRYLIKTRGQQVTLSCSPISGHRSVSWYQQTPGQGLQFLFEYFSETQRNKGNFPGRFSGRQFSNSRSEMNVSTLELGDSALYLCASSWKGQTEAFFGQGTRLTVV.

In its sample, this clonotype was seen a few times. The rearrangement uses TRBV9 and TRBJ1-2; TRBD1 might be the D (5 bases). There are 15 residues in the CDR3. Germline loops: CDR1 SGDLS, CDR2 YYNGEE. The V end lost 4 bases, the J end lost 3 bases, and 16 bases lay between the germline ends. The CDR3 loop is CASSPPGPQDYGYTF. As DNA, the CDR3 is TGTGCCAGCAGCCCGCCGGGGCCTCAGGACTATGGCTACACCTTC.

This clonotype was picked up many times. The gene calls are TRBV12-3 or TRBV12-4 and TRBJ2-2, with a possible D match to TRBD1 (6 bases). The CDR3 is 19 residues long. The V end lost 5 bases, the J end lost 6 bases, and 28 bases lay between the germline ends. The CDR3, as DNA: TGTGCCAGCAGTCTCTCACGGGCAGGGGCGAGGGGAAAAGCCGGGGAGCTGTTTTTT. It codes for CASSLSRAGARGKAGELFF.

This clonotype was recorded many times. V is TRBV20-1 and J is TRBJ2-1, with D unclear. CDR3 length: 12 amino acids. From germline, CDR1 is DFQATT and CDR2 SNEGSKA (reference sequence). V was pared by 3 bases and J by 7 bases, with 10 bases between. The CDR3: CSASFVLNEQFF. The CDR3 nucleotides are TGCAGTGCTAGCTTTGTTCTGAATGAGCAGTTCTTC.

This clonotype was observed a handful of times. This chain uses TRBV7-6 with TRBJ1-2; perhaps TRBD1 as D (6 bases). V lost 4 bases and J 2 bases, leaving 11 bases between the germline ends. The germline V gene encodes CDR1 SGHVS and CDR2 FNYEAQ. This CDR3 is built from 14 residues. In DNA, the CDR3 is TGTGCCAGCAGCTCTTTGGACAGCAACTATGGCTACACCTTC. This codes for CASSSLDSNYGYTF.

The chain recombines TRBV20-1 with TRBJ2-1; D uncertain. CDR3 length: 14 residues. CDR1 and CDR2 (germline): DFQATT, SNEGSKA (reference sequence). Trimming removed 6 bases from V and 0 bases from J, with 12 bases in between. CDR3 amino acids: CSATTRSSYNEQFF. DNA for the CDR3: TGCAGTGCGACGACGCGGAGCTCCTACAATGAGCAGTTCTTC.

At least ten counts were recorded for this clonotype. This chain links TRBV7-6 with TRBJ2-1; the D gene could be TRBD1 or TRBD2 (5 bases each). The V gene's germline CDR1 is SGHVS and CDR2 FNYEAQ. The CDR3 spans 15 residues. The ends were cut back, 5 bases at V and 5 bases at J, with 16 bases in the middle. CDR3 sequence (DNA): TGTGCCAGCAGCCTCCTCTCGGGGCGTGACAATGAGCAGTTCTTC. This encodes CASSLLSGRDNEQFF.

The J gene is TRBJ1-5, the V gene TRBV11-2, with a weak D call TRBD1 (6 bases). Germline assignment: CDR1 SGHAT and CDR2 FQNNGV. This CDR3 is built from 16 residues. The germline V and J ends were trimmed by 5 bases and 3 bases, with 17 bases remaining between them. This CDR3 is CASSGGGQGLNQPQHF. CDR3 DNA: TGTGCCAGCAGCGGTGGGGGCCAGGGCCTCAATCAGCCCCAGCATTTT.

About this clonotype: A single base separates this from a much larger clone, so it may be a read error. CDR3 protein: CASNTLRGGTDTQYF. CDR3 nucleotides: TGTGCCAGCAATACGCTGCGGGGGGGCACAGATACGCAGTATTTT. The gene calls are TRBV2 and TRBJ2-3; 8 positions match TRBD2. After removal of 7 bases from V and 1 base from J, the junction contained 7 bases not matched to a gene. The germline CDR1 and CDR2 sequences are SNHLY and FYNNEI. This CDR3 spans 15 amino acids. Together with reference TRBV2 and TRBJ2-3, the CDR3 gives the full variable domain: EPEVTQTPSHQVTQMGQEVILRCVPISNHLYFYWYRQILGQKVEFLVSFYNNEISEKSEIFDDQFSVERPDGSNFTLKIRSTKLEDSAMYFCASNTLRGGTDTQYFGPGTRLTVL.

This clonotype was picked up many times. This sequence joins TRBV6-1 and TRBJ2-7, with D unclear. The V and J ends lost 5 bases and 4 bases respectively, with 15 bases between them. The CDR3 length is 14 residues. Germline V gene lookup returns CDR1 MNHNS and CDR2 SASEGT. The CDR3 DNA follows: TGTGCCAGCAGTTATGGTGGGAATTCGTACGAGCAGTACTTC. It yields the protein CASSYGGNSYEQYF.

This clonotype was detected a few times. Written as DNA, the CDR3 is TGCAGTGCTAGAGGAGGCCAGAGCAATCAGCCCCAGCATTTT. It translates to CSARGGQSNQPQHF. The chain employs TRBV20-1 and TRBJ1-5, with D unclear. The CDR3 is 14 residues long. Germline CDR1 and CDR2: DFQATT and SNEGSKA (reference sequence). Trimming removed 1 base at V and 1 base at J, with 8 bases between.

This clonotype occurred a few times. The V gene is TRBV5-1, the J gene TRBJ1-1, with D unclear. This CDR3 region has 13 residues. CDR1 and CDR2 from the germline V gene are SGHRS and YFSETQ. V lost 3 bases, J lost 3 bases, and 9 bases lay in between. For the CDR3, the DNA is TGCGCCAGCAGCTCGCGGGTGGACACTGAAGCTTTCTTT. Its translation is CASSSRVDTEAFF.

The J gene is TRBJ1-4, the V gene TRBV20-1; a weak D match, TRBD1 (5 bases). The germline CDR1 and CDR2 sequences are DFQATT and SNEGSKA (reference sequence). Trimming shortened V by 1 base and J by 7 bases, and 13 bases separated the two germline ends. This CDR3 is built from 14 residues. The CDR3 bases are TGCAGTGCTAGAGTTGGCCAGGGCGGTGAAAAACTGTTTTTT. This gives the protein CSARVGQGGEKLFF.

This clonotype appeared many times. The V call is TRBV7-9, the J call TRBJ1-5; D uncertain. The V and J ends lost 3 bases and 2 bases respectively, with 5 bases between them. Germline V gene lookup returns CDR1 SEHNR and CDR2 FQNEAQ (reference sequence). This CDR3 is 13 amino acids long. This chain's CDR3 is CASSFSGNQPQHF. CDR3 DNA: TGTGCCAGCAGCTTTTCAGGCAATCAGCCCCAGCATTTT.

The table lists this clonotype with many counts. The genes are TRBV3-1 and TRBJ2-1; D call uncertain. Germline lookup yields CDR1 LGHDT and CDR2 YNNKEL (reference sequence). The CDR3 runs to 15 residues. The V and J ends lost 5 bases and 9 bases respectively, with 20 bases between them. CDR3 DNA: TGTGCCAGCAGCAAAAACCCGATCGTTCTTAGTGAGCAGTTCTTC. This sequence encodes CASSKNPIVLSEQFF.

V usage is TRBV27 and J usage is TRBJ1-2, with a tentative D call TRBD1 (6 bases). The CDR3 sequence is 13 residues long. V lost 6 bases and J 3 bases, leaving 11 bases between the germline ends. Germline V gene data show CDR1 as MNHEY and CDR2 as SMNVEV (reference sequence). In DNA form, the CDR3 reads TGTGCCAGCAGGAACCAGGGGTACTATGGCTACACCTTC. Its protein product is CASRNQGYYGYTF.

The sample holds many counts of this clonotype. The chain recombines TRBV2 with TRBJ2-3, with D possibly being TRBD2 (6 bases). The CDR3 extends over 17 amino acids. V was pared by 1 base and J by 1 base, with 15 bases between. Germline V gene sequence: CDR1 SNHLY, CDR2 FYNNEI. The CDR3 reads CASSEERSSAGTDTQYF. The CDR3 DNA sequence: TGTGCCAGCAGTGAAGAGCGGTCTAGCGCGGGCACAGATACGCAGTATTTT. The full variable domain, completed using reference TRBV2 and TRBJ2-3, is EPEVTQTPSHQVTQMGQEVILRCVPISNHLYFYWYRQILGQKVEFLVSFYNNEISEKSEIFDDQFSVERPDGSNFTLKIRSTKLEDSAMYFCASSEERSSAGTDTQYFGPGTRLTVL.

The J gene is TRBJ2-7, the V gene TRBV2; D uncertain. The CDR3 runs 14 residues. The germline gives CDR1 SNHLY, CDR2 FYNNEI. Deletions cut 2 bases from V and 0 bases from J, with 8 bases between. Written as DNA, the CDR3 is TGTGCCAGCAGTGAACTGCGGACCTCCTACGAGCAGTACTTC. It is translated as CASSELRTSYEQYF.